The 30 T cell receptor beta chains given below trace back to one sample, sequenced in a study of beta chain features in type 1 diabetes. Study-level points and caveats: Moderate but significant shortening of TCRB CDR3s was recorded in all four CD4+ subsets from Type 1 diabetes patients.

The sequenced template was cDNA made from the entire isolated RNA. The assay was immunoSEQ multiplex PCR, and TCRdb's table has in-frame clones only and misses some. The repertoire holds over 200,000 clones, with under 13% as singletons. Their cognate antigens are unknown. The sample was naive CD4+ T cells from blood. Receptors were obtained from a man between 25 and 39 years old with type 1 diabetes.

Concerning this clone: Other DNA sequences in this specimen translate into the identical CDR3. V is TRBV7-3 and J is TRBJ2-5; D is undetermined. Trimming pared 2 bases from V and 3 bases from J, leaving 7 bases between. The CDR3 covers 13 residues. The V gene's germline CDR1 is SGHTA and CDR2 FQGTGA. The CDR3 sequence: CASSLRREETQYF. The CDR3 coding sequence is TGTGCCAGCAGCTTACGCCGAGAAGAGACCCAGTACTTC.

In its sample, this clone was seen a few times. The J gene is TRBJ2-3, the V gene TRBV6-5; TRBD1 matches at 11 bases. The CDR3 spans 13 residues. Germline V gene sequence: CDR1 MNHEY, CDR2 SVGAGI. This CDR3 is CAVDRGLTDTQYF. In DNA form, the CDR3 reads TGTGCAGTGGACAGGGGGCTGACAGATACGCAGTATTTT.

V gene TRBV28 combines with J gene TRBJ1-5; tentatively, D is TRBD1 (6 bases). CDR1 and CDR2 from the germline V gene are MDHEN and SYDVKM. The CDR3 consists of 14 residues. Trimming took 7 bases from V and 1 from J, leaving 11 bases between them. The CDR3 coding sequence is TGTGCCAGCACCAGCGGGACAAGCAATCAGCCCCAGCATTTT. Its translation: CASTSGTSNQPQHF.

This clone came up a few times. The chain is built from TRBV7-8 and TRBJ2-5; weak D call: TRBD2 (6 bases). Trimming cost V 3 bases and J 5 bases, with 16 bases left between them. CDR3 length equals 15 residues. Looked up from germline, CDR1 is SGHVS and CDR2 is FQNEAQ. CDR3 nucleotide sequence: TGTGCCAGCAGCTTGGGACTCCAAGTCAGGGAGACCCAGTACTTC. Its protein product is CASSLGLQVRETQYF.

The chain uses TRBV18 and TRBJ2-7, with D perhaps matching TRBD2 (5 bases). Per the germline V gene, CDR1 is KGHSH and CDR2 is LQKENI. Trimming pared 6 bases from V and 0 bases from J, leaving 12 bases between. The CDR3 runs 14 residues. The CDR3 reads CASSRSEASYEQYF. The CDR3 nucleotides are TGTGCCAGCTCCCGGTCGGAGGCCTCCTACGAGCAGTACTTC.

This clone has just a few counts. This rearrangement joins TRBV4-1 to TRBJ2-5, with 8 positions matching TRBD2. Germline V lookup: CDR1 MGHRA, CDR2 YSYEKL. With 4 bases clipped from V and 7 bases from J, the junction kept 17 bases outside the gene matches. The CDR3 runs to 17 residues. CDR3 sequence reads: CASSPGLAGTPRGTQYF. The CDR3 nucleotides are TGCGCCAGCAGCCCGGGGTTAGCGGGGACCCCTCGGGGGACCCAGTACTTC.

This clone was observed a handful of times. The chain recombines TRBV4-3 with TRBJ1-2, with TRBD1 as a possible D gene (5 bases). The V and J ends lost 4 bases and 7 bases respectively, with 13 bases between them. CDR1 and CDR2 from the germline V gene are LGHNA and YSLEER. The CDR3 length is 13 residues. CDR3 nucleotide sequence: TGCGCCAGCAGCCCCACCGACAGTCTTGGCTACACCTTC. Its protein product is CASSPTDSLGYTF.

The rearrangement joins TRBV7-2 to TRBJ2-7; 9 nucleotides align to TRBD1. The CDR3 runs 15 residues. Losses at the gene ends were 1 base for V and 2 bases for J; bases not matched to a gene: 3. CDR1 SGHTA and CDR2 FQGNSA come from the germline V gene. The CDR3 DNA follows: TGTGCCAGCAGCTTAGTAGGGACAGGGACCTACGAGCAGTACTTC. It specifies CASSLVGTGTYEQYF.

Only a few counts were recorded for this clone. CDR3 in amino acids: CASSQLAGPSETQYF. The CDR3 nucleotides read TGCGCCAGCAGCCAACTAGCGGGGCCGTCGGAGACCCAGTACTTC. This chain links TRBV4-1 with TRBJ2-5, with 9 bases fitting TRBD2. From germline, CDR1 is MGHRA and CDR2 YSYEKL. The V segment lost 2 bases and the J segment 5 bases; nucleotides outside the gene matches: 6. The CDR3 length is 15 residues.

This clone was observed a handful of times. This chain links TRBV4-1 with TRBJ2-1; D is uncertain. CDR1 MGHRA and CDR2 YSYEKL come from the germline V gene. The CDR3 runs 13 residues. Trimming stripped 8 bases from V and 4 bases from J, with 12 bases between. Here the CDR3 DNA reads TGCGCCAGCGCCCATCCCCTATACAATGAGCAGTTCTTC. Translating gives CASAHPLYNEQFF.

This clone was counted a few times. V usage is TRBV30 and J usage is TRBJ2-1; 10 bases align to TRBD2. This CDR3 contains 14 residues. Germline CDR1 and CDR2: GTSNPN and SVGIG (reference sequence). V trimming: 3 bases; J trimming: 3 bases; junction bases outside the gene matches: 2. This chain's CDR3 is CAWSKRGGYNEQFF. Here the CDR3 DNA reads TGTGCCTGGAGCAAGCGGGGGGGCTACAATGAGCAGTTCTTC.

This sequence joins TRBV7-2 and TRBJ1-6; no reliable D call. The germline CDR1 and CDR2 sequences are SGHTA and FQGNSA. The CDR3 is 15 residues long. V dropped 5 bases and J dropped 9 bases, with 17 bases sitting between them. DNA of the CDR3: TGTGCCAGCAGCCCGACCCTAAGAGGTCCTTCACCCCTCCACTTT. This translates into CASSPTLRGPSPLHF.

V is TRBV10-3 and J is TRBJ2-3; TRBD2 matches 7 bases. The germline CDR1 and CDR2 sequences are ENHRY and SYGVKD. The J segment lost 1 base and the V segment lost 2 bases, leaving 9 bases of the junction unmatched. The CDR3 is 17 amino acids. The chain's CDR3 is CAISEAPGTKGTDTQYF. CDR3 bases: TGTGCCATCAGTGAGGCGCCCGGGACTAAAGGCACAGATACGCAGTATTTT.

The table lists this clone with a few counts. The chain joins TRBV5-1 to TRBJ2-7; D may be TRBD1 (6 bases). This CDR3 is 14 amino acids long. Deletions cut 5 bases from V and 5 bases from J, with 17 bases between. Germline V CDR1 and CDR2: SGHRS, YFSETQ. CDR3 sequence: CASSRTRDTHEQYF. Written as DNA, the CDR3 is TGCGCCAGCAGTCGGACCCGGGACACCCACGAGCAGTACTTC.

CDR3 protein: CASSHSLETQYF. The CDR3, as DNA: TGTGCCAGCTCCCACAGCCTGGAGACCCAGTACTTC. This rearrangement joins TRBV7-9 to TRBJ2-5; D ambiguous. The CDR3 loop spans 12 amino acids. Per germline, CDR1 SEHNR and CDR2 FQNEAQ (reference sequence). The ends were cut back, 8 bases at V and 5 bases at J, with 12 bases in the middle.

The chain recombines TRBV7-9 with TRBJ1-2, with TRBD1 identical over 7 bases. The CDR3 contains 17 residues. CDR1 SEHNR and CDR2 FQNEAQ come from the germline V gene (reference sequence). V lost 6 bases, J lost 0 bases, and 13 bases stayed unmatched. CDR3 amino acids: CASRPRQGAVANYGYTF. DNA for the CDR3: TGTGCCAGCAGACCCCGACAGGGCGCGGTAGCTAACTATGGCTACACCTTC. The complete variable domain, with remaining parts taken from reference TRBV7-9 and TRBJ1-2, reads DTGVSQNPRHKITKRGQNVTFRCDPISEHNRLYWYRQTLGQGPEFLTYFQNEAQLEKSRLLSDRFSAERPKGSFSTLEIQRTEQGDSAMYLCASRPRQGAVANYGYTFGSGTRLTVV.

This clone was detected a few times. The gene calls are TRBV14 and TRBJ2-1; D call uncertain. The V gene lost 4 bases and the J gene lost 6 bases, with 4 bases spanning the gap. Germline V gene sequence: CDR1 SGHDN, CDR2 FVKESK. The CDR3 totals 11 residues. CDR3 DNA sequence: TGTGCCAGCAGCCGAGCCAATGAGCAGTTCTTC. Its protein product is CASSRANEQFF.

The CDR3 sequence is CASTPGGPTNEKLFF. The CDR3, as DNA: TGCGCCAGCACCCCGGGGGGTCCCACTAATGAAAAACTGTTTTTT. The chain carries TRBV5-1 and TRBJ1-4; the D gene is possibly TRBD1 (5 bases). Germline assignment: CDR1 SGHRS and CDR2 YFSETQ. This CDR3 comprises 15 residues. Trimming left V 6 bases short and J 2 bases short, with 14 bases between.

The chain links TRBV7-2 to TRBJ1-1; D may be TRBD1 (5 bases). This CDR3 contains 15 residues. Trimming stripped 2 bases from V and 3 bases from J, with 13 bases between. The germline CDR1 and CDR2 sequences are SGHTA and FQGNSA. CDR3 nucleotides: TGTGCCAGCAGCTTAAACTTTGGAGGGGACACTGAAGCTTTCTTT. Its translation is CASSLNFGGDTEAFF.

The V gene is TRBV7-2, the J gene TRBJ1-6, with TRBD1 as a possible D gene (5 bases). V gave up 8 bases and J gave up 5 bases, with 19 bases separating them. The CDR3 sequence is 16 residues long. CDR1 is SGHTA, CDR2 FQGNSA, per germline. The CDR3: CASRVRRGSDNSPLHF. DNA of the CDR3: TGTGCCAGCCGCGTCAGGAGGGGCTCGGATAATTCACCCCTCCACTTT.

This chain joins TRBV30 and TRBJ2-6, with D hard to call. This CDR3 has 13 amino acids. The V gene's germline CDR1 is GTSNPN and CDR2 SVGIG (reference sequence). V was trimmed by 7 bases and J by 4 bases, leaving 11 bases between them. CDR3 in amino acids: CAFLPGGANVLTF. Here the CDR3 DNA reads TGTGCCTTCCTCCCTGGCGGGGCCAACGTCCTGACTTTC.

The chain's CDR3 is CASSVALGTGIQETQYF. CDR3 coding DNA: TGTGCCAGCAGCGTAGCTTTGGGGACAGGGATCCAAGAGACCCAGTACTTC. The chain links TRBV9 to TRBJ2-5, with 9 bases fitting TRBD1. Trimming cost V 0 bases and J 1 base; bases outside gene matches: 7. CDR3 length equals 17 residues. CDR1 SGDLS and CDR2 YYNGEE come from the germline V gene.

The sample holds a few counts of this clone. The rearrangement joins TRBV9 to TRBJ1-6; 8 bases map to TRBD1. This CDR3 contains 14 residues. CDR1 and CDR2 (germline): SGDLS, YYNGEE. V lost 4 bases, J lost 9 bases, and 6 bases stayed unmatched. The CDR3 region is CASSPRTGGSPLHF. CDR3 nucleotides: TGTGCCAGCAGCCCTCGAACAGGGGGTTCACCCCTCCACTTT.

The rearrangement links TRBV2 to TRBJ1-2, with 7 bases lining up with TRBD1. Trimming at V came to 7 bases and at J to 1 base, leaving 6 bases not matched to a gene. CDR3 length: 14 residues. Germline V lookup: CDR1 SNHLY, CDR2 FYNNEI. This CDR3 is CASNSRQGNYGYTF. DNA of the CDR3: TGTGCCAGCAACTCGAGACAGGGTAACTATGGCTACACCTTC.

This clone has a handful of counts. The rearrangement joins TRBV6-5 to TRBJ2-7; perhaps TRBD2 as D (6 bases). The V gene lost 3 bases and the J gene lost 5 bases, with 11 bases spanning the gap. CDR3 length equals 13 residues. CDR1 and CDR2 from the germline V gene are MNHEY and SVGAGI. DNA for the CDR3: TGTGCCAGCAGTTATTTAGGGGAGGACGAGCAGTACTTC. Its translation: CASSYLGEDEQYF.

This chain joins TRBV5-1 and TRBJ2-2; 8 nucleotides line up with TRBD1. Unmatched junction bases numbered 9, after V lost 4 bases and J lost 7 bases. Germline-derived CDR1 and CDR2 are SGHRS and YFSETQ. The CDR3 extends over 15 amino acids. The DNA of the CDR3 is TGCGCCAGCAGCAAAGGACAGGGCGTCGGCGGGGAGCTGTTTTTT. Protein sequence: CASSKGQGVGGELFF.

The sample holds a few counts of this clone. The chain is built from TRBV6-6 and TRBJ2-1, with 8 bases that match TRBD2. The CDR3 consists of 15 residues. J was trimmed by 5 bases and V by 7 bases; bases with no gene match: 10. The germline V gene encodes CDR1 MNHNY and CDR2 SVGAGI (reference sequence). CDR3 region: CASTQAPSGHNEQFF. DNA for the CDR3: TGTGCCAGCACCCAGGCCCCTAGCGGGCACAATGAGCAGTTCTTC.

V is TRBV7-9 and J is TRBJ1-6; D is perhaps TRBD1 (5 bases). V lost 4 bases and J lost 10, with 17 bases in between. The germline CDR1 and CDR2 sequences are SEHNR and FQNEAQ (reference sequence). This CDR3 has 15 amino acids. The CDR3 protein is CASSSGGPSRSPLHF. For the CDR3, the DNA is TGTGCCAGCAGCTCCGGGGGACCGAGTAGATCACCCCTCCACTTT.

There are a few counts of this clone. V is TRBV30 and J is TRBJ2-5, with 13 bases that match TRBD2. The J segment lost 2 bases and the V segment lost 4 bases, leaving 4 bases of the junction unmatched. This CDR3 has 15 amino acids. From germline, CDR1 is GTSNPN and CDR2 SVGIG (reference sequence). CDR3 amino acids: CAWTRGLAGQETQYF. Written as DNA, the CDR3 is TGTGCCTGGACCCGGGGACTAGCGGGGCAAGAGACCCAGTACTTC.

This clone was picked up a small number of times. The chain couples TRBV11-2 to TRBJ2-5; 9 bases fit TRBD2. With 4 bases clipped from V and 1 base from J, the junction kept 4 bases outside the gene matches. Germline-derived CDR1 and CDR2 are SGHAT and FQNNGV. The CDR3 totals 15 residues. The chain's CDR3 is CASSSLRGGQETQYF. The CDR3 DNA reads TGTGCCAGCAGCTCCTTGCGGGGGGGCCAAGAGACCCAGTACTTC.